This T cell receptor (beta chain) appears in the sequencing data of a study of cytomegalovirus exposure and HLA in healthy donors. Whole-study results and caveats: Evidence from a later analysis indicated that most CMV-associated TCR beta chains looked HLA-restricted. The study reported that TCR beta sequences accurately predicted HLA-A and HLA-B alleles in most subjects.

Trimming stripped 1 base from V and 3 bases from J, with 10 bases between. Germline V gives CDR1 SGHNT, CDR2 YYREEE (reference sequence). The CDR3 sequence is 15 residues long. The PCR contained 60 Vbeta and 13 Jbeta primers. The method was immunoSEQ multiplex PCR; TCRdb's version includes in-frame clones alone and lacks a portion of them. The data contain 100,000 to 150,000 clones, over 70% of them seen just once; the ten biggest clones take up about 3.3%. A few counts support this clone. Its cognate antigen is unknown. The chain joins TRBV5-4 to TRBJ2-2; D may be TRBD1 (7 bases). The sample was PBMCs. The sequence derives from a woman aged 50 to 60 in good health and CMV-seronegative. CDR3 DNA sequence: TGTGCCAGCAGCTTGTCAGGGGGGTACACCGGGGAGCTGTTTTTT. Its translation: CASSLSGGYTGELFF.